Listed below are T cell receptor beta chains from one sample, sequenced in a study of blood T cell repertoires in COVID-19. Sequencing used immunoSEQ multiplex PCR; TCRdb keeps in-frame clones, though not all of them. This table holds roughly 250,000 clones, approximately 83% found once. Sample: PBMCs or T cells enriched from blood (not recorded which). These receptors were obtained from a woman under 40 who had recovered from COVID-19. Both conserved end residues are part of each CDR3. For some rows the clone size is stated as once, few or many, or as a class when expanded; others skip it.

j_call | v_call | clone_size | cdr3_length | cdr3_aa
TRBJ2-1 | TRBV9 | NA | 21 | CASSARFRDVSPSGRGNEQFF
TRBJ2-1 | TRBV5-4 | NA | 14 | CASSFPGLVNEQFF
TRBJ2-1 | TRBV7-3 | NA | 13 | CASSLGGVDEQFF
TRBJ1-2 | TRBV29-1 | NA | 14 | CSVEREHEDYGYTF
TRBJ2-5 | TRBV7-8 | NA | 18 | CASSLGGTGGRFGETQYF
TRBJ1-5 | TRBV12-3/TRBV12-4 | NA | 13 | CASRRQGNQPQHF
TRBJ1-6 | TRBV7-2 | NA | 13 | CARGSDRGPPLHF
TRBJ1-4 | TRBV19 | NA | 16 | CASSSGLRATNEKLFF
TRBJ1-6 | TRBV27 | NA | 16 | CASSLFSGQGNSPLHF
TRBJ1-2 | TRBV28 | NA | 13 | CAGRQGGNYGYTF
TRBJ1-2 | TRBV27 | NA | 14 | CASSPVGPGYGYTF
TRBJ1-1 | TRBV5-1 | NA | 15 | CASSLAGEPHTEAFF
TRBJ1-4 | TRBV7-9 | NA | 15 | CASSLGETGNEKLFF
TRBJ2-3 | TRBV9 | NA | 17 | CASSVAPTSGAGGTQYF
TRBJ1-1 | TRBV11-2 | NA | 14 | CASSLLRANTEAFF
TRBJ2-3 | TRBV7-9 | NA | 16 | CASSLGNKAASDTQYF
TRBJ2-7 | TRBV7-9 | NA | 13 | CASSLGGTYEQYF
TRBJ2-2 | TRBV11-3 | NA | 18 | CASSSGDRGRQNTGELFF
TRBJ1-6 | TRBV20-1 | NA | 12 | CSASAQGSPLHF
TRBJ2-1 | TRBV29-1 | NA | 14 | CSAGTSGVYNEQFF
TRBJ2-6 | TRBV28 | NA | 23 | CASSLFLTFEIGQGRSGANVLTF
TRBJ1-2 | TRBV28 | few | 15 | CASSSTGRTYYGYTF
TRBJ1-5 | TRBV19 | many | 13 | CASSITGNQPQHF
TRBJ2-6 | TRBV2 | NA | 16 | CASILWRAPGANVLTF
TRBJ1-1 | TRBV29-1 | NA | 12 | CSVEQMNTEAFF
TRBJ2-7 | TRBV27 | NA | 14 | CASSLKPRDYEQYF
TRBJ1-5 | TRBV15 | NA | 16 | CATSPSVGGGNQPQHF
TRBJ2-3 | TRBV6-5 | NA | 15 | CASSYGRGGTDTQYF
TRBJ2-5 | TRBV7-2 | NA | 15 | CASSSAGTGEETQYF
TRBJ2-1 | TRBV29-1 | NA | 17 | CSVPGTSGLSSYNEQFF
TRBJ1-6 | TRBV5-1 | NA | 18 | CASSLGDRLLRGYSPLHF
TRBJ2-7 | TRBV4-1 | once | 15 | CASSPYRDFSYEQYF
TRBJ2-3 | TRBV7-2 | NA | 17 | CASSFSGTGGPGNTQYF
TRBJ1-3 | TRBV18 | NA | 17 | CASSPPGRAHSGNTIYF
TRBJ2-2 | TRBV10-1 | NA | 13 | CASSAGYGGELFF
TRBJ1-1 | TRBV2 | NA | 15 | CASRNEGQGGTEAFF
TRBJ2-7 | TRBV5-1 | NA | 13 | CASSFDRTYEQYF
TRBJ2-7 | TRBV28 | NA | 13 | CASSLAWAHEQYF
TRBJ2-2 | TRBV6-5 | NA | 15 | CASSRLAGGTGELFF
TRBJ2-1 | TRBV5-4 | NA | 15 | CASSLEGSGVNEQFF
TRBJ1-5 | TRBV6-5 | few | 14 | CASSSKKSGQPQHF
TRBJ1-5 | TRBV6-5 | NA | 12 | CASRTYNQPQHF
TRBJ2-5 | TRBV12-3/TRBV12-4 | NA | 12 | CASSLSGETQYF
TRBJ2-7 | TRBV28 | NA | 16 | CASRIAGTSRFYEQYF
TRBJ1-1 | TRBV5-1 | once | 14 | CASRRDTGATEAFF